This T cell receptor (beta chain) was identified in a study of CXCR3-negative and CXCR3-positive naive CD8 T cells. This clonotype is identified as medium-sized (0.01 to 0.1%) from frequency. Antigen: not known. Definition of naive CD8+ T cells rested on a CD45RO-CCR7+CD27+CD95- profile. General observations from the study: Naive subsets expressed similar surface CD5; TRB CDR3 features served to infer TCR strength.

The CDR3 consists of 14 residues. Germline V CDR1 and CDR2: LNHDA, SQIVND (reference sequence). The authors prepared UMI-labeled TRB cDNA libraries by 5' RACE. One entry per CDR3 protein, without DNA, is what TCRdb gives after re-calling the 5' RACE reads. The sample table includes 3,000 to 4,000 distinct CDR3 sequences. The sequence came from a human donor in good health. Some clones in this sample may be carry-over from other donors' samples. Sequenced: naive CXCR3- CD8+ T cells from blood. Subset here: CD45RO-CCR7+CD27+CD95- naive CD8+ T cells lacking CXCR3 (TNR3-). J is TRBJ1-2 and V is TRBV19; the TCRdb call, TRBD1, lacks DNA for checking. CDR3 residues: CASSATGGRYGYTF.